This T cell receptor beta chain appears in the sequencing data of a study of blood T cell repertoires in COVID-19. Sequencing was performed with immunoSEQ multiplex PCR; in TCRdb, only in-frame clones are kept and a portion is missing. The data hold roughly 60,000 clones, with roughly 85% observed a single time. Germline V gene lookup returns CDR1 WNHNN and CDR2 SYGVQD (reference sequence). This CDR3 spans 12 amino acids. V lost 10 bases, J lost 5 bases, and 4 bases stayed unmatched. The sequence came from a human donor in a cohort sampled during active or convalescent COVID-19. The sample was peripheral blood. The V call is TRBV10-1, the J call TRBJ2-5, with 10 bases that match TRBD1. The CDR3, as DNA: TGCGCCACTACGGACAGGGGGGAGACCCAGTACTTC. Amino acid sequence: CATTDRGETQYF.